The present TCR beta chain was sequenced within a study of OX40 agonist ivuxolimab in advanced cancers. Study background: Patients were dosed with the agonistic anti-OX40 (CD134) antibody ivuxolimab. In three patients, partial responses were observed, one with hepatocellular carcinoma and two with cutaneous melanoma. General study results and limits: Part of the nonresponder group also had normalized T-cell clonal expansion that was low.

This clone was seen once. Its specificity is unknown. The germline CDR1 and CDR2 sequences are LNHNV and YYDKDF (reference sequence). This CDR3 is built from 15 residues. V was shortened by 0 bases and J by 7 bases, with 13 bases between the two germline ends. Profiled with immunoSEQ multiplex PCR; TCRdb holds only in-frame clones, not every one. The top ten hold around 0.32% of the sample, which has 80,000 or so clones, 85% to 95% seen once. The TCR was taken from an adult with an advanced solid tumor such as melanoma, head and neck, liver or kidney cancer. The chain couples TRBV15 to TRBJ2-1; D is perhaps TRBD2 (6 bases). The specimen was CD4+ or CD8+ T cells sorted from blood, collected in a trial of the OX40 agonist ivuxolimab. The DNA of the CDR3 is TGTGCCACCAGCAGAGAAATCGGGACTCCAAATGAGCAGTTCTTC. Translation gives CATSREIGTPNEQFF.